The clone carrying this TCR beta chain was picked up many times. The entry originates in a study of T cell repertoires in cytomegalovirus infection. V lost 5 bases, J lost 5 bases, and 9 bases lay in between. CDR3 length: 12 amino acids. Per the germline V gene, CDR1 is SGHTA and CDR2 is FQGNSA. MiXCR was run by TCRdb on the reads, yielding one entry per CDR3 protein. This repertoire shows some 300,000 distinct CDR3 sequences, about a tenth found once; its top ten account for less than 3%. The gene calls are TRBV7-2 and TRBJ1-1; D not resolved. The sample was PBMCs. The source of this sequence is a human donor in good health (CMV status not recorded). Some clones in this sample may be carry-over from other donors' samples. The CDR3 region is CASSRRGTEAFF. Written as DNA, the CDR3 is TGTGCCAGCAGCCGGCGAGGGACTGAAGCTTTCTTT.